Presented here are 10 T cell receptor beta chains from one specimen sequenced in a study of beta chain features in type 1 diabetes. The authors reverse transcribed all of the isolated RNA, so sequencing captured expressed TCRB transcripts. The table came from immunoSEQ multiplex PCR; TCRdb's copy has only in-frame clones and leaves some out. The table records some 350,000 clones, 9.6% of them present only once. Their specific antigens are unknown. Overall study findings and caveats: In every one of the four CD4+ subsets, TCRB CDR3s were moderately but significantly shorter in Type 1 diabetes patients.

Sequenced sample: central memory CD4+ T cells from blood. The receptors originated from a man aged 25-40 years with type 1 diabetes.

There are a few counts of this clone. This sequence joins TRBV7-9 and TRBJ2-7; D tentatively reads TRBD1 or TRBD2 (5 bases each). This CDR3 is 15 amino acids long. Germline V gene lookup returns CDR1 SEHNR and CDR2 FQNEAQ (reference sequence). The V end was cut by 5 bases, the J end by 3 bases, with 17 bases between. The CDR3 bases are TGTGCCAGCAGCGGAGGAGGTGCAGGGAACTACGAGCAGTACTTC. Translated: CASSGGGAGNYEQYF.

This chain uses TRBV5-4 with TRBJ2-7, with 10 bases aligning to TRBD1. The CDR3 is made up of 12 amino acids. V shed 5 bases and J 5 bases; nucleotides not matched to a gene: 1. In germline, CDR1 is SGHNT, CDR2 YYREEE (reference sequence). This CDR3 is CASSGTGDEQYF. The CDR3 nucleotides are TGTGCCAGCAGTGGGACAGGGGACGAGCAGTACTTC.

The genes are TRBV7-2 and TRBJ2-3; D may be TRBD2 (6 bases). V was cut by 1 base and J by 2 bases, with 10 bases left in between. CDR1 SGHTA and CDR2 FQGNSA come from the germline V gene. CDR3 length equals 15 residues. This CDR3 reads CASSLGRANTDTQYF. CDR3 bases: TGTGCCAGCAGCTTAGGGAGGGCCAACACAGATACGCAGTATTTT.

This clone was counted at least ten times. The chain uses TRBV5-8 and TRBJ2-2; 9 nucleotides line up with TRBD2. CDR3 length: 15 residues. Germline V gene sequence: CDR1 SGHTS, CDR2 YDEGEE. The junction had 8 bases not matched to a gene; V was cut back by 8 bases and J by 3 bases. The CDR3 DNA follows: TGTGCCAGATCCCGAGAGCGGGAGGACACCGGGGAGCTGTTTTTT. As protein: CARSREREDTGELFF. Based on the CDR3 plus reference TRBV5-8 and TRBJ2-2, the full variable domain is EAGVTQSPTHLIKTRGQQATLRCSPISGHTSVYWYQQALGLGLQFLLWYDEGEERNRGNFPPRFSGRQFPNYSSELNVNALELEDSALYLCARSREREDTGELFFGEGSRLTVL.

In this sample, this clone turned up a few times. The genes are TRBV27 and TRBJ2-1; TRBD2 matches 10 bases. This CDR3 region has 14 residues. Unmatched junction bases numbered 7, after V lost 8 bases and J lost 6 bases. From germline, CDR1 is MNHEY and CDR2 SMNVEV (reference sequence). CDR3 bases: TGTGCCAGCCGCACTTGGACTAGCGGCAATGAGCAGTTCTTC. Translating it yields CASRTWTSGNEQFF.

The gene calls are TRBV28 and TRBJ1-1; D perhaps matches TRBD1 (5 bases). The CDR3 totals 13 residues. V lost 7 bases to trimming and J lost 5 bases, with 14 bases between them. CDR1 and CDR2 (germline): MDHEN, SYDVKM. The CDR3 here is CASILWGVTEAFF. The CDR3 nucleotides read TGTGCCAGCATCCTCTGGGGGGTGACTGAAGCTTTCTTT.

Points on this clone: At one of its ends the junction is not consistent with the germline gene, which may arise from a read error. This chain joins TRBV2 and TRBJ2-1; 11 nucleotides align to TRBD2. Germline CDR1 SNHLY, CDR2 FYNNEI. This CDR3 has 15 amino acids. The CDR3 loop reads CASSDVLAGALPQVF. The CDR3 DNA reads as TGTGCCAGCAGTGATGTACTAGCGGGAGCCCTCCCCCAGGTCTTC.

This clone was recorded many times. The genes are TRBV28 and TRBJ2-1; D unclear. Trimming left V 2 bases short and J 6 bases short, with 5 bases between. CDR1 and CDR2 from the germline V gene are MDHEN and SYDVKM. The CDR3 loop spans 12 amino acids. CDR3 DNA: TGTGCCAGCAGTTTACAAGCCAATGAGCAGTTCTTC. Its protein product is CASSLQANEQFF.

There are many counts of this clone. This CDR3 reads CAISESKGRQYF. The CDR3 bases are TGTGCCATCAGTGAGTCGAAGGGGAGGCAGTATTTT. The chain links TRBV10-3 to TRBJ2-3; D possibly matches TRBD1 or TRBD2 (5 bases each). The V end was cut by 0 bases, the J end by 11 bases, with 9 bases between. The CDR3 length is 12 residues. CDR1 is ENHRY, CDR2 SYGVKD, per germline.

Only a few counts were recorded for this clone. The chain combines TRBV5-4 with TRBJ2-1, with D perhaps TRBD1 or TRBD2 (5 bases each). The V gene lost 4 bases and the J gene lost 6 bases, with 11 bases spanning the gap. The CDR3 is made up of 13 amino acids. Germline CDR1 reads SGHNT; CDR2 reads YYREEE (reference sequence). The CDR3: CASSDRDANEQFF. In DNA, the CDR3 is TGTGCCAGCAGCGACCGGGACGCCAATGAGCAGTTCTTC.